This T cell receptor (beta chain) was retrieved from a study of blood T cells in healthy people across ages. The extraction recovered at least 6 micrograms of total RNA per sample. Sample-barcoded 5' priming and a J-beta primer mix drove a second PCR of about 6 to 12 cycles. Tagging of each cDNA molecule was performed by a template-switch adaptor with 12 random nucleotides. At least 2.5 million CDR3-containing paired-end reads were obtained per sample. Each CDR3 protein gets one entry after TCRdb re-called the 5' RACE reads with MiXCR. The sample has roughly 1.5 million distinct CDR3 sequences, under 55% seen once; the top ten hold just over 4%. Notes on the study in general: The CMV status of each donor remained undetermined, and this could have confounded shifts in expanded clonotypes.

A word on this clonotype: What it binds is not known.

The CDR3 runs to 15 residues. Germline CDR1 and CDR2: SEHNR and FQNEAQ (reference sequence). The chain carries TRBV7-9 and TRBJ2-1; the match to TRBD1 covers 8 bases. The J call may be in error: the DNA end matches TRBJ2-7 better. Sequencing was performed on blood. The receptor was derived from a woman under 30 in good health. In DNA form, the CDR3 reads TGTGCCAGCAGCCCGGCGACAGGGGCCTACAATGAGCAGTACTTC. Encoded protein: CASSPATGAYNEQYF.